This T cell receptor (beta chain) comes out of a study of cytomegalovirus exposure and HLA in healthy donors. Regarding the study as a whole: Trimming of TCR beta V- and J-genes showed a link, identified in a later analysis, to a missense DCLRE1C variant. The study labeled more than 150 TCR beta chains cytomegalovirus-associated. Most subjects had HLA-A and HLA-B alleles reportedly predicted accurately by TCR beta sequences.

PCR employed 60 Vbeta and 13 Jbeta primers. Only in-frame clones appear in the TCRdb table, and some are missing; sequencing was by immunoSEQ multiplex PCR. The table includes about 130,000 clones, 17% detected once. Of note for this clone: What it recognizes is unknown. One junction end does not reproduce the germline sequence, and a read error may be involved.

The CDR3 length is 13 residues. CDR1 is SQVTM and CDR2 is ANQGSEA in the germline V gene. The V gene is TRBV29-1, the J gene TRBJ1-3; 10 bases fit TRBD1. Input material: PBMCs. The receptor was derived from a female donor in good health and CMV-seropositive. CDR3 DNA: TGCAGCGTCCTCCGGGACAGGGGAACCACCATATATTTT. Translating it yields CSVLRDRGTTIYF.